The entry below gives a single T cell receptor (beta chain) sequence along with its context. Its antigen is unknown. CDR3 length: 16 residues. V lost 0 bases, J lost 2 bases, and 14 bases lay in between. Per germline, CDR1 LNHNV and CDR2 YYDKDF (reference sequence). The entry originates in a study of shared clonotypes between healthy human individuals. Whole-study results and caveats: Around 5% was the fraction of naive CD4 clonotypes found shared across several donors.

Some clones are missing from TCRdb's copy, which holds only in-frame ones; the method was immunoSEQ multiplex PCR. There are around 1.5 million clones in the sample; 98% occur only once, and 0.4% to 0.45% lies in the top ten. This chain joins TRBV15 and TRBJ2-7; D is possibly TRBD1 or TRBD2 (5 bases each). This receptor was identified in a man aged 30 to 45 in good health. Sequenced: naive CD4+ T cells sorted from blood. Subset of the sample: CD45RA+ positively selected. The CDR3 bases are TGTGCCACCAGCAGAGATTTATGGGGGTCTACCTACGAGCAGTACTTC. Translating it yields CATSRDLWGSTYEQYF.